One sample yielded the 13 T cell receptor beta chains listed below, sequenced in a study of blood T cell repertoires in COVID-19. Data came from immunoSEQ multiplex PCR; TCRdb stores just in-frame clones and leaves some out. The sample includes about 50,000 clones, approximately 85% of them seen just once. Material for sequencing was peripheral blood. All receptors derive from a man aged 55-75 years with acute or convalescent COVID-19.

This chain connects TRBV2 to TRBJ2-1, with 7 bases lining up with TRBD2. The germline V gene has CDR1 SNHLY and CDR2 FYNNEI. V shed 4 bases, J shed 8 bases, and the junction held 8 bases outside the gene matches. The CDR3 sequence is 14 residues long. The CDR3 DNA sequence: TGTGCCAGCAGTGCCCCCTCCCGGGGGGATGAGCAGTTCTTC. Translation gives CASSAPSRGDEQFF.

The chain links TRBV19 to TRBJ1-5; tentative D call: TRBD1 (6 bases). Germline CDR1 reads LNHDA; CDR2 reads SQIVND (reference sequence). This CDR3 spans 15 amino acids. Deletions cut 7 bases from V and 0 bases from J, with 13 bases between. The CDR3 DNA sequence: TGTGCCAGTACCCCACAGGGTTATAGCAATCAGCCCCAGCATTTT. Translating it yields CASTPQGYSNQPQHF.

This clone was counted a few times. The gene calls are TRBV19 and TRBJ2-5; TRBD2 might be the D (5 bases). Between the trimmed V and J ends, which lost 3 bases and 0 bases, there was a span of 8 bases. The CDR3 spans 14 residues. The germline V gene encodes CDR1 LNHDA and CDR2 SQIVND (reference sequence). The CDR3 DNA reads TGTGCCAGTAGTATCACGGGGAACCAAGAGACCCAGTACTTC. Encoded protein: CASSITGNQETQYF.

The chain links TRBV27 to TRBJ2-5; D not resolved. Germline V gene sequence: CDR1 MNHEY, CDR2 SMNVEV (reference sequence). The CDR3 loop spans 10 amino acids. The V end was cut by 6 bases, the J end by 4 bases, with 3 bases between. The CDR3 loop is CASRRETQYF. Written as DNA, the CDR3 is TGTGCCAGCAGGCGAGAGACCCAGTACTTC.

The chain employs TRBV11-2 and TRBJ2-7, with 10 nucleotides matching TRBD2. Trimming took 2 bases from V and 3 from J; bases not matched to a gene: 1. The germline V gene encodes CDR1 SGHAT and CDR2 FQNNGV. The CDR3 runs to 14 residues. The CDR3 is CASSLSGGDYEQYF. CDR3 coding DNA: TGTGCCAGCAGCTTAAGCGGGGGGGACTACGAGCAGTACTTC. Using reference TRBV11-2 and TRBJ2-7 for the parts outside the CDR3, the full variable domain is EAGVAQSPRYKIIEKRQSVAFWCNPISGHATLYWYQQILGQGPKLLIQFQNNGVVDDSQLPKDRFSAERLKGVDSTLKIQPAKLEDSAVYLCASSLSGGDYEQYFGPGTRLTVT.

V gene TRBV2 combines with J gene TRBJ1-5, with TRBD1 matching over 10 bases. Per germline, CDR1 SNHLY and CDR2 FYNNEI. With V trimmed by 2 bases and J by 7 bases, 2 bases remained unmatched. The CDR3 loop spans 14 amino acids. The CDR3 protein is CASSEWDRGQPQHF. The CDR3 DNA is TGTGCCAGCAGTGAATGGGACAGGGGCCAGCCCCAGCATTTT.

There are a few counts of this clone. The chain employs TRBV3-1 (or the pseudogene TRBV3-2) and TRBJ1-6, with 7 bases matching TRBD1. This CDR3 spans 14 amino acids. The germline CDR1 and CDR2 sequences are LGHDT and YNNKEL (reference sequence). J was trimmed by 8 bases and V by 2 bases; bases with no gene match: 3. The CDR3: CASSQRGPDSPLHF. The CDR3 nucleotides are TGTGCCAGCAGCCAAAGGGGGCCCGATTCACCCCTCCACTTT.

This CDR3 reads CASSVPQGTEAFF. In nucleotides, the CDR3 is TGTGCCAGCAGCGTGCCACAGGGTACTGAAGCTTTCTTT. This chain joins TRBV28 and TRBJ1-1; tentatively, D is TRBD1 (6 bases). The CDR3 covers 13 residues. Trimming removed 6 bases from V and 5 bases from J, with 13 bases in between. In germline, CDR1 is MDHEN, CDR2 SYDVKM.

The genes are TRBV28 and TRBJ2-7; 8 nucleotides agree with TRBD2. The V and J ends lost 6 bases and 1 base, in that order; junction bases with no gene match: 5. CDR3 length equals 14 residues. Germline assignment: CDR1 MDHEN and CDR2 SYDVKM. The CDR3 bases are TGTGCCAGCAGGACCAGCGGGGGATCCTACGAGCAGTACTTC. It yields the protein CASRTSGGSYEQYF.

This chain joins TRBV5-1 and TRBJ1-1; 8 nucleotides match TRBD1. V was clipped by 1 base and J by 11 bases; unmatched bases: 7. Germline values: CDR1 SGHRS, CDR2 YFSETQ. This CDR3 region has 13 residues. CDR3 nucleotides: TGCGCCAGCAGCTTGTCTGGACAGGGTGGGGCTTTCTTT. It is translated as CASSLSGQGGAFF.

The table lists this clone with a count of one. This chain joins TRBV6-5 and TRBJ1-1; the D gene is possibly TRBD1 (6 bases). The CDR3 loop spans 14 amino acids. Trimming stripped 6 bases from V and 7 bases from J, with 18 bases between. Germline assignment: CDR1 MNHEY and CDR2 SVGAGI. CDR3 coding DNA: TGTGCCAGCAGAACAGGGCGCCTGGGTGGTGAAGCTTTCTTT. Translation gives CASRTGRLGGEAFF.

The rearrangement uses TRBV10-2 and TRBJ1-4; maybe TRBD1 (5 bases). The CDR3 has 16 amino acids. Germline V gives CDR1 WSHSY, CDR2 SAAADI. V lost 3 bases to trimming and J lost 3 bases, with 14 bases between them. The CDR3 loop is CASSDFPGLPNEKLFF. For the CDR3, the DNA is TGCGCCAGCAGTGATTTTCCGGGACTGCCTAATGAAAAACTGTTTTTT.

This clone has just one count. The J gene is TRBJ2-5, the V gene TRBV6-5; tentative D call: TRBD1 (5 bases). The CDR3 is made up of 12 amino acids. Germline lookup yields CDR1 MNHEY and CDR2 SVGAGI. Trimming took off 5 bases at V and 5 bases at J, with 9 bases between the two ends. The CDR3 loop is CASSPGWETQYF. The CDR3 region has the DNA TGTGCCAGCAGTCCAGGGTGGGAGACCCAGTACTTC.